The 12 T cell receptor beta chains in this list originate from one sample, sequenced in a study of blood T cell repertoires in COVID-19. Profiled with immunoSEQ multiplex PCR; TCRdb holds only in-frame clones, not every one. The data hold fewer than 250,000 clones, with 75% to 85% observed a single time. The sample taken for sequencing was peripheral blood. These receptors all stem from a human donor in a cohort sampled during active COVID-19.

The gene calls are TRBV5-4 and TRBJ2-1, with 14 bases that match TRBD2. CDR3 size: 15 residues. V gave up 4 bases and J gave up 10 bases; unmatched junction bases: 7. Germline V CDR1 and CDR2: SGHNT, YYREEE (reference sequence). CDR3 coding DNA: TGTGCCAGCAGCCCAGGGACTAGCGGGAGAGAAGAGCAGTTCTTC. The encoded protein is CASSPGTSGREEQFF.

The J gene is TRBJ2-4, the V gene TRBV7-3; TRBD1 might be the D (6 bases). V lost 2 bases and J lost 8, with 10 bases in between. This CDR3 comprises 13 residues. Germline V gives CDR1 SGHTA, CDR2 FQGTGA. CDR3 region: CASSLHEGDIQYF. The CDR3 DNA reads TGTGCCAGCAGCTTACATGAGGGGGACATTCAGTACTTC.

This clone was seen only once. This chain uses TRBV10-3 with TRBJ2-3, with 9 bases that match TRBD2. V lost 3 bases, J lost 4 bases, and 8 bases stayed unmatched. Germline assignment: CDR1 ENHRY and CDR2 SYGVKD. The CDR3 runs to 16 residues. CDR3 coding DNA: TGTGCCATCAGTGATGTGGAGCGGGGGGCACCAGATACGCAGTATTTT. Its translation: CAISDVERGAPDTQYF.

This clone turned up a few times. This chain connects TRBV5-1 to TRBJ2-1; the match to TRBD2 covers 11 bases. Germline V CDR1 and CDR2: SGHRS, YFSETQ. The CDR3 consists of 16 residues. Unmatched junction bases numbered 8, after V lost 3 bases and J lost 6 bases. CDR3 amino acids: CASSYIAGGPVNEQFF. DNA of the CDR3: TGCGCCAGCAGCTATATAGCGGGAGGGCCGGTCAATGAGCAGTTCTTC.

V is TRBV6-4 and J is TRBJ2-7, with TRBD1 matching over 7 bases. Trimming cost V 7 bases and J 3 bases; bases outside gene matches: 9. In germline, CDR1 is MRHNA, CDR2 SNTAGT. The CDR3 sequence is 14 residues long. CDR3 loop: CASIIQGFRYEQYF. For the CDR3, the DNA is TGTGCCAGCATTATACAGGGGTTTCGCTACGAGCAGTACTTC.

The V call is TRBV3-1 (or the pseudogene TRBV3-2), the J call TRBJ1-6, with TRBD1 as a possible D gene (6 bases). Germline V gives CDR1 LGHDT, CDR2 YNNKEL (reference sequence). Between the trimmed V and J ends, which lost 5 bases and 9 bases, there was a span of 11 bases. CDR3 size: 13 residues. CDR3 DNA sequence: TGTGCCAGCAGCTTTCGCAGGGGTTCACCCCTCCACTTT. This translates into CASSFRRGSPLHF.

The rearrangement links TRBV10-3 to TRBJ1-2; TRBD1 agrees at 7 bases. With 6 bases clipped from V and 8 bases from J, the junction kept 3 bases outside the gene matches. The CDR3 covers 11 residues. Germline CDR1 reads ENHRY; CDR2 reads SYGVKD. The CDR3 is CAISTGVGYTF. The CDR3 nucleotides are TGTGCCATCAGCACAGGGGTCGGCTACACCTTC.

The chain joins TRBV18 to TRBJ2-7; D perhaps matches TRBD2 (5 bases). V lost 1 base and J 7 bases, leaving 11 bases between the germline ends. Looked up from germline, CDR1 is KGHSH and CDR2 is LQKENI. The CDR3 is 13 residues long. CDR3: CASSPQNREEQYF. The CDR3 DNA reads as TGTGCCAGCTCACCACAAAATCGGGAAGAGCAGTACTTC.

The rearrangement links TRBV4-1 to TRBJ2-7, with 7 bases aligning to TRBD2. V gave up 0 bases and J gave up 7 bases; unmatched junction bases: 15. The CDR3 runs to 17 residues. Germline V CDR1 and CDR2: MGHRA, YSYEKL. The CDR3 region is CASSQDKSGAPPREQYF. The CDR3, as DNA: TGCGCCAGCAGCCAAGATAAAAGCGGGGCACCCCCAAGGGAGCAGTACTTC.

The V call is TRBV5-1, the J call TRBJ2-5; TRBD2 is a possible D gene (6 bases). V lost 4 bases, J lost 1 base, and 11 bases lay in between. There are 14 residues in the CDR3. Per germline, CDR1 SGHRS and CDR2 YFSETQ. CDR3 sequence: CASSMGTFQETQYF. DNA for the CDR3: TGCGCCAGCAGCATGGGGACTTTCCAAGAGACCCAGTACTTC.

The chain carries TRBV9 and TRBJ2-7; D is possibly TRBD1 (5 bases). V was shortened by 0 bases and J by 5 bases, with 15 bases between the two germline ends. The length of the CDR3 is 15 residues. CDR1 is SGDLS, CDR2 YYNGEE, per germline. CDR3 DNA sequence: TGTGCCAGCAGCGTAGCGGCAGGGCTTTTTAACGAGCAGTACTTC. Translating gives CASSVAAGLFNEQYF.

The rearrangement uses TRBV3-1 (or the pseudogene TRBV3-2) and TRBJ1-1; 12 bases map to TRBD1. The ends lost 0 bases at V and 6 bases at J; junction bases unmatched: 2. The CDR3 totals 15 residues. Germline values: CDR1 LGHDT, CDR2 YNNKEL (reference sequence). DNA of the CDR3: TGTGCCAGCAGCCAAGAGGGACAGGGGGCTTCTGAAGCTTTCTTT. This translates into CASSQEGQGASEAFF.